Listed below are T cell receptor beta chains from one sample, sequenced in a study of cytomegalovirus exposure and HLA in healthy donors. The assay was immunoSEQ multiplex PCR, and TCRdb's table has in-frame clones only and misses some. The table lists 140,000 or so clones, about four fifths of them singletons. Sequencing was done on a sample of PBMCs. The source of these receptors is a man between 40 and 49 years old in good health and CMV-seronegative. CDR3s include the opening cysteine and the closing phenylalanine or tryptophan. D genes are given only for firm matches. Clone size is given for some rows only: seen once, a few or many times, or a class if the clone is expanded.

D gene: TRBD1
J gene: TRBJ2-2
clone size: NA
V gene: TRBV6-5
CDR3 protein: CASSYGQAITGELFF
CDR3 DNA: TGTGCCAGCAGTTACGGACAGGCCATAACCGGGGAGCTGTTTTTT

D gene: NA
J gene: TRBJ1-5
clone size: NA
V gene: TRBV7-2
CDR3 protein: CASSLGGLNQPQHF
CDR3 DNA: TGTGCCAGCAGCTTAGGGGGGCTTAATCAGCCCCAGCATTTT

D gene: TRBD1
J gene: TRBJ1-2
clone size: NA
V gene: TRBV5-1
CDR3 protein: CASTQQTGRDGYTF
CDR3 DNA: TGCGCCAGCACCCAACAGACAGGGAGAGATGGCTACACCTTC

D gene: TRBD1
J gene: TRBJ1-5
clone size: NA
V gene: TRBV9
CDR3 protein: CASSGGTDRYSNQPQHF
CDR3 DNA: TGTGCCAGCAGCGGCGGGACAGACCGTTATAGCAATCAGCCCCAGCATTTT

D gene: NA
J gene: TRBJ2-1
clone size: NA
V gene: TRBV5-8
CDR3 protein: CASSNAGYNEQFF
CDR3 DNA: TGTGCCAGCAGCAACGCAGGCTACAATGAGCAGTTCTTC

D gene: TRBD2
J gene: TRBJ2-7
clone size: NA
V gene: TRBV13
CDR3 protein: CASSSGTSGGQTFSYEQYF
CDR3 DNA: TGTGCCAGCAGCTCGGGGACTAGCGGGGGTCAAACCTTCTCCTACGAGCAGTACTTC

D gene: TRBD1
J gene: TRBJ1-1
clone size: NA
V gene: TRBV29-1
CDR3 protein: CSVKAGTGGTEAFF
CDR3 DNA: TGCAGCGTCAAAGCCGGGACAGGGGGGACTGAAGCTTTCTTT

D gene: NA
J gene: TRBJ1-6
clone size: once
V gene: TRBV6-4
CDR3 protein: CASSDSGNYNSPLHF
CDR3 DNA: TGTGCCAGCAGTGACTCCGGGAACTATAATTCACCCCTCCACTTT

D gene: TRBD1
J gene: TRBJ2-5
clone size: once
V gene: TRBV10-3
CDR3 protein: CAIRGQGAREQYF
CDR3 DNA: TGTGCCATCCGGGGACAGGGGGCAAGGGAGCAGTACTTC

D gene: NA
J gene: TRBJ1-1
clone size: NA
V gene: TRBV10-2
CDR3 protein: CASSDVRRVRTEAFF
CDR3 DNA: TGCGCCAGCAGTGACGTTAGGAGGGTAAGGACTGAAGCTTTCTTT

D gene: NA
J gene: TRBJ2-7
clone size: NA
V gene: TRBV27
CDR3 protein: CASSPGVKGYEQYF
CDR3 DNA: TGTGCCAGCAGTCCAGGGGTGAAGGGCTACGAGCAGTACTTC

D gene: NA
J gene: TRBJ2-2
clone size: NA
V gene: TRBV6-5
CDR3 protein: CASTKEGVPGELFF
CDR3 DNA: TGTGCCAGCACCAAGGAGGGTGTTCCCGGGGAGCTGTTTTTT

D gene: TRBD2
J gene: TRBJ2-1
clone size: NA
V gene: TRBV5-1
CDR3 protein: CASSRGTSGNNEQFF
CDR3 DNA: TGCGCCAGCAGCCGCGGGACTAGCGGCAACAATGAGCAGTTCTTC

D gene: TRBD1
J gene: TRBJ1-5
clone size: few
V gene: TRBV10-3
CDR3 protein: CAISEGGADSQPQHF
CDR3 DNA: TGTGCCATCAGTGAAGGGGGCGCGGATAGTCAGCCCCAGCATTTT

D gene: TRBD1
J gene: TRBJ1-2
clone size: once
V gene: TRBV5-4
CDR3 protein: CASSFGTDYGYTF
CDR3 DNA: TGTGCCAGCAGCTTTGGGACAGACTATGGCTACACCTTC

D gene: TRBD1
J gene: TRBJ2-1
clone size: NA
V gene: TRBV6-6
CDR3 protein: CASTPGTGVFNEQFF
CDR3 DNA: TGTGCCAGCACCCCCGGGACAGGGGTATTCAATGAGCAGTTCTTC

D gene: NA
J gene: TRBJ2-3
clone size: NA
V gene: TRBV7-2
CDR3 protein: CASSLRRGIDTQYF
CDR3 DNA: TGTGCCAGCAGCTTACGGCGGGGCATAGATACGCAGTATTTT